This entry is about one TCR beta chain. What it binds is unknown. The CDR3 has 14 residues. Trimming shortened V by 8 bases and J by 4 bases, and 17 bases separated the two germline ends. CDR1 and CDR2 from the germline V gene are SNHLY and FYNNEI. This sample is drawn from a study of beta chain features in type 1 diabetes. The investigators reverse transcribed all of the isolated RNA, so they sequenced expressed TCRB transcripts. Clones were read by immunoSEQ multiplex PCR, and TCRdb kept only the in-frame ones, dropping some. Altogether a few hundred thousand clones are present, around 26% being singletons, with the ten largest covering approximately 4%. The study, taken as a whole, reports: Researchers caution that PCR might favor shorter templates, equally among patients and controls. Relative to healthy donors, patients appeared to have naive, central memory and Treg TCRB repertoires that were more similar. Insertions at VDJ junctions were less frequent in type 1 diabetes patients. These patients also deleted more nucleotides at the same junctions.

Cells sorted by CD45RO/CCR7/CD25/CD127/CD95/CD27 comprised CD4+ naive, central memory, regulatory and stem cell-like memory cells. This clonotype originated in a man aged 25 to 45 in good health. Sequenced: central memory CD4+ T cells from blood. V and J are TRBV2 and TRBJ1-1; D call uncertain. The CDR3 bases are TGTGCCAGCGCGGGCCAAGGGCTGGGCACTGAAGCTTTCTTT. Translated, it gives CASAGQGLGTEAFF.